These 7 T cell receptor beta chains were sequenced from one sample in a study of molecular identifiers for immune sequencing clone quantification. TCRdb fed the PCR reads into MiXCR, producing one record per CDR3 protein. Among about 640,000 distinct CDR3 sequences listed, 15% to 20% were seen once. Sequenced: naive CD8+ T cells from blood, with Jurkat cell RNA spiked in. Subset indicated: FACS-sorted CD8+CD4-CCR7+CD45RA+ naive T cells. These receptor sequences come from a human donor in good health. Some libraries in this study had Jurkat cell RNA spiked in.

With respect to this clonotype: Germline is not matched at one junction end, which may reflect a read error. This chain joins TRBV2 and TRBJ2-5, with D uncertain. The CDR3 runs to 13 residues. Looked up from germline, CDR1 is SNHLY and CDR2 is FYNNEI. The CDR3 DNA sequence: TGTGCCGGCAGTGTAGAGCGTGAGGAGACCCAGTACTTC. This sequence encodes CAGSVEREETQYF. Looking up the rest from reference TRBV2 and TRBJ2-5 gives the full variable domain: EPEVTQTPSHQVTQMGQEVILRCVPISNHLYFYWYRQILGQKVEFLVSFYNNEISEKSEIFDDQFSVERPDGSNFTLKIRSTKLEDSAMYFCAGSVEREETQYFGPGTRLLVL.

J is TRBJ2-7 and V is TRBV23-1; unclear D gene. TRBV23-1 is known as an ORF, though its function is uncertain. The CDR3 spans 15 residues. Trimming took off 0 bases at V and 0 bases at J, with 9 bases between the two ends. The CDR3 DNA is TGCGCCAGCAGTCAATCGAAACAGCACTCCTACGAGCAGTACTTC. Translating gives CASSQSKQHSYEQYF.

This clonotype has at least ten counts. The V gene is TRBV24-1, the J gene TRBJ2-3; tentatively, D is TRBD2 (6 bases). Trimming removed 3 bases from V and 1 base from J, with 16 bases in between. Germline values: CDR1 KGHDR, CDR2 SFDVKD. The CDR3 extends over 17 amino acids. DNA of the CDR3: TGTGCCACCAGTGATCCAGGGACTCAAAGCGGCACAGATACGCAGTATTTT. The encoded protein is CATSDPGTQSGTDTQYF.

This clonotype was found a few times. A read error is possible here, since a much larger clone lies one base away. V gene TRBV6-5 combines with J gene TRBJ1-2; the match to TRBD1 covers 7 bases. The germline CDR1 and CDR2 sequences are MNHEY and SVGAGI. This CDR3 has 14 amino acids. This CDR3 is CASSLQGRGNGHTF. CDR3 DNA sequence: TGTGCCAGCAGTTTACAGGGGAGGGGTAATGGCCACACCTTC.

This clonotype was seen a handful of times. The V call is TRBV20-1, the J call TRBJ1-1; TRBD1 matches 8 bases. After removal of 0 bases from V and 1 base from J, the junction contained 10 bases not matched to a gene. Germline CDR1 is DFQATT and CDR2 is SNEGSKA (reference sequence). The CDR3 has 17 residues. CDR3 protein: CSARDHRGARRNTEAFF. CDR3 nucleotide sequence: TGCAGTGCTAGAGATCACAGGGGGGCGCGAAGGAACACTGAAGCTTTCTTT.

This clonotype was seen ten or more times. The gene calls are TRBV4-3 and TRBJ1-4, with a weak D call TRBD1 (5 bases). The V end lost 0 bases, the J end lost 3 bases, and 14 bases lay between the germline ends. This CDR3 is built from 17 residues. CDR1 and CDR2 from the germline V gene are LGHNA and YSLEER. CDR3 amino acids: CASSQDRNRRSNEKLFF. For the CDR3, the DNA is TGCGCCAGCAGCCAAGATCGAAACAGGCGTTCTAATGAAAAACTGTTTTTT.

This clonotype was counted many times. The chain uses TRBV12-3 or TRBV12-4 and TRBJ1-5; tentatively, D is TRBD1 (5 bases). The CDR3 loop spans 15 amino acids. V was pared by 2 bases and J by 1 base, with 9 bases between. As DNA, the CDR3 is TGTGCCAGCAGTTTAAGGGGTGGGAGCAATCAGCCCCAGCATTTT. It codes for CASSLRGGSNQPQHF.